This TCR beta chain was sequenced in a study of cytomegalovirus exposure and HLA in healthy donors. J gave up 3 bases and V 2 bases, and 4 bases lay outside the gene matches. CDR3 length: 15 amino acids. In germline, CDR1 is SGDLS, CDR2 YYNGEE. Details on this clone: Its antigen is not known.

The PCR had 60 Vbeta and 13 Jbeta primers. Data came from immunoSEQ multiplex PCR; TCRdb stores just in-frame clones and leaves some out. In the table there are roughly 130,000 clones, 60% to 85% of which are singletons. Overall study findings and caveats: Rare sequences made up most TCRs, while some public TCRs were found in many donors. Researchers left out some V segments, among them TRBV6-2 and TRBV6-3, as indistinguishable.

Specimen: PBMCs. The chain carries TRBV9 and TRBJ1-4; 7 nucleotides agree with TRBD1. The clonotype was recovered from a human donor in good health. Here the CDR3 reads CASSVTGAANEKLFF. In DNA form, the CDR3 reads TGTGCCAGCAGCGTCACAGGGGCGGCTAATGAAAAACTGTTTTTT.